This TCR beta chain appears in the sequencing data of a study of OX40 agonist ivuxolimab in advanced cancers. Study-wide context: Patients received ivuxolimab, an agonistic anti-OX40 (CD134) antibody.

Whole-study results and caveats: Dosing at 0.1 to 3.0 mg/kg was accompanied by clonal expansion of CD4+ and CD8+ blood T cells by week 6. Nonresponders included some who also had low normalized T-cell clonal expansion.

Per germline, CDR1 SGDLS and CDR2 YYNGEE. After removal of 0 bases from V and 4 bases from J, the junction contained 3 bases not matched to a gene. The CDR3 covers 14 residues. Notes on this clone: The antigen is unknown.

This table comes from immunoSEQ multiplex PCR, and its TCRdb copy is limited to in-frame clones, with some not included. The sample includes roughly 71,000 clones, roughly 89% seen only once; the top ten take roughly 0.8%. Patients who had autoimmune disease history or got systemic immunosuppression were left out. The sequence derives from an adult with an advanced solid tumor such as melanoma, head and neck, liver or kidney cancer. The material sequenced was CD4+ or CD8+ T cells sorted from blood, taken in a trial of the OX40 agonist ivuxolimab. V is TRBV9 and J is TRBJ2-5; 7 bases match TRBD1. The CDR3 spells CASSVATGAETQYF. CDR3 sequence (DNA): TGTGCCAGCAGCGTAGCTACAGGGGCAGAGACCCAGTACTTC.